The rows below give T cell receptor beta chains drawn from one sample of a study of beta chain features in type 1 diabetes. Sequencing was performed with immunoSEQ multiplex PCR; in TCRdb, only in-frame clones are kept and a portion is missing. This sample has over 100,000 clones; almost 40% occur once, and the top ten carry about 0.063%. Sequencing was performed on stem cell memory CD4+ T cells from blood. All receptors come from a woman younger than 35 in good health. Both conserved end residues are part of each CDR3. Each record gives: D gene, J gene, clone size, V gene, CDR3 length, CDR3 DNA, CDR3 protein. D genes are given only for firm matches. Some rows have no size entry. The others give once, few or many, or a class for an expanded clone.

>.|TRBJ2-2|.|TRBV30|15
TGTGCCTGGAGCCAGTGGAGGGCCTTCACCGGGGAGCTGTTTTTT
CAWSQWRAFTGELFF
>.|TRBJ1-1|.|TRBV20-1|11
TGCAGTGCTAGTTTACAGGGTGTAGCTTTCTTT
CSASLQGVAFF
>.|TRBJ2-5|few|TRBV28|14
TGTGCCAGCAGTTTAACGGAGCGGGTCGGGTCCCAGTACTTC
CASSLTERVGSQYF
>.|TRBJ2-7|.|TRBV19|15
TGTGCCAGTAGCACGCAAGGACAGACCAGCTACGAGCAGTACTTC
CASSTQGQTSYEQYF
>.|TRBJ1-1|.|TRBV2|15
TGTGCCAGCAGTCCCTTATGGGGGCGGAACACTGAAGCTTTCTTT
CASSPLWGRNTEAFF
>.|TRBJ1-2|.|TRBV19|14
TGTGCCAGTATGCCTGAAGCGGGGTTCTATGGCTACACCTTC
CASMPEAGFYGYTF
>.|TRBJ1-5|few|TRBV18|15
TGTGCCAGCTCATGGGGCCCGAAGGGCAATCAGCCCCAGCATTTT
CASSWGPKGNQPQHF
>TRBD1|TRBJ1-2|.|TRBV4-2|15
TGTGCCAGCAGCCTAGAGGACAGGGCTAACTATGGCTACACCTTC
CASSLEDRANYGYTF
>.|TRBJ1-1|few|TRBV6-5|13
TGTGCCAGTTTAGGGGCAATGAGCACTGAAGCTTTCTTT
CASLGAMSTEAFF
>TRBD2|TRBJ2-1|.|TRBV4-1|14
TGTGCCAGCAGCCAAGGACTAGCGGACAATGAGCAGTTCTTC
CASSQGLADNEQFF
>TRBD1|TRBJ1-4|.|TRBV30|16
TGTGCCTGGAGTCCTTTCCGGGGGACAGCCCTTGAAAAACTGTTTTTT
CAWSPFRGTALEKLFF
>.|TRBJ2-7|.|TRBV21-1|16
TGTGCCAGCAGCATTCACCCCGGACTATACCACAACGAGCAGTACTTC
CASSIHPGLYHNEQYF
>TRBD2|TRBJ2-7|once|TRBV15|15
TGTGCCACCAGCAGCGGGGCGCTAGCGGGTTACGAGCAGTACTTC
CATSSGALAGYEQYF
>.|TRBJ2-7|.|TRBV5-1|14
TGCGCCAGCAGCTTGGAGTGGACAGACTACGAGCAGTACTTC
CASSLEWTDYEQYF
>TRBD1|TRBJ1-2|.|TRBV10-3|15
TGTGCCGTCCGAATGGGGCCGGGACAGAACTATGGCTACACCTTC
CAVRMGPGQNYGYTF
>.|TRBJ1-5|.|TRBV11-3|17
TGTGCCAGCAGCTTACTTACCCGGGACTCCGGCAATCAGCCCCAGCATTTT
CASSLLTRDSGNQPQHF
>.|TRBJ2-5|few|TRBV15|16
TGTGCCACCAGCACTCTCTGGAGGGGACCTCAAGAGACCCAGTACTTC
CATSTLWRGPQETQYF
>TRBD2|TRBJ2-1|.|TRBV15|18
TGTGCCACCAGCAGAGAGTTTTCCGGGACTAGCGGGAGAAATGAGCAGTTCTTC
CATSREFSGTSGRNEQFF
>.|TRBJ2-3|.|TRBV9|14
TGTGCCAGCAGCCCCGAGTTCTTCACAGATACGCAGTATTTT
CASSPEFFTDTQYF
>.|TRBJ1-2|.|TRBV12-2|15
TGTGCAAGTCGCTTAGTGGGACAGGATGGCTATGGCTACACCTTC
CASRLVGQDGYGYTF
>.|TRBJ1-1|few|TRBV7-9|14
TGTGCCAGCAGCATACAGGGAAGAGGGACTGAAGCTTTCTTT
CASSIQGRGTEAFF
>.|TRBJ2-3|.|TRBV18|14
TGTGCCAGCTCACCACTTCTAGCGACAGATACGCAGTATTTT
CASSPLLATDTQYF
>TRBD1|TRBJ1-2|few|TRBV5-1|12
TGCGCCAGCAGCTCCCGGGACAGGGTGCACACCTTC
CASSSRDRVHTF
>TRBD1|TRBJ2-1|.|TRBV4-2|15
TGTGCCAGCAGCCAATCAGGGGGCAACCCAAATGAGCAGTTCTTC
CASSQSGGNPNEQFF
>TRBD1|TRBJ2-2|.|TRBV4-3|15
TGCGCCAGCAGCCAAGAAAGGGGGCGAACCGGGGAGCTGTTTTTT
CASSQERGRTGELFF
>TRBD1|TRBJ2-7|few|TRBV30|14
TGTGCCTGGGACAAACAGGGGGGAGGCTACGAGCAGTACTTC
CAWDKQGGGYEQYF
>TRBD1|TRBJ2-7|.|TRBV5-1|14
TGCGCCAGCAGCGGCGGGACAGGGCTCTACGAGCAGTACTTC
CASSGGTGLYEQYF
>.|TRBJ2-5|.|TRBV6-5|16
TGTGCCAGCAGTTACGTGGGGCGGCTGGGTCAAGAGACCCAGTACTTC
CASSYVGRLGQETQYF
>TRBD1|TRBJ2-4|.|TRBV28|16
TGTGCCAGCAGTTCAACCGGGACAGGGGGAAAAAACATTCAGTACTTC
CASSSTGTGGKNIQYF
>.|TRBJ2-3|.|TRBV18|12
TGTGCCAGCTCACCGAGAGGCGATACGCAGTATTTT
CASSPRGDTQYF
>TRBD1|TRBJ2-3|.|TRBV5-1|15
TGCGCCAGCAGCCTTGGACAGGGAGGTAGGGATACGCAGTATTTT
CASSLGQGGRDTQYF
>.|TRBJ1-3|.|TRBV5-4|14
TGTGCCAGCAGCTTGGTCGGCGGGGGGGACACCATATATTTT
CASSLVGGGDTIYF
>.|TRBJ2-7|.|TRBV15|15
TGTGCCACCAGCAGAGATGCGACTAGTACGTACGAGCAGTACTTC
CATSRDATSTYEQYF
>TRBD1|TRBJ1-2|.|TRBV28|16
TGTGCCAGCAATCTAGGGTCGGGACAGGGGGCCTTTGGCTACACCTTC
CASNLGSGQGAFGYTF
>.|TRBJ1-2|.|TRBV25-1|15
TGTGCCAGCAGCCCCCCTCGGGGGGCAGATTATGGCTACACCTTC
CASSPPRGADYGYTF
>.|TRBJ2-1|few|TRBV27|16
TGTGCCAGCAGTTTAGCTGGCGGTGGGTCCTACAATGAGCAGTTCTTC
CASSLAGGGSYNEQFF
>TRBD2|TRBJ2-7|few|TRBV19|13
TGTGCCAGTAGTATTGGACTAGCTGGCGAGCAGTACTTC
CASSIGLAGEQYF
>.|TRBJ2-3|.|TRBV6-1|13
TGTGCCAGCAGCCCCGGGGTCACAGATACGCAGTATTTT
CASSPGVTDTQYF
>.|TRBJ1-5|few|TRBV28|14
TGTGCCAGCAGCCTAGACAGCTCCTTTGGGCCCCAGCATTTT
CASSLDSSFGPQHF
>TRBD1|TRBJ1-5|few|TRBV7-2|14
TGTGCCAGCAGCCCGACAGGGAACAATCAGCCCCAGCATTTT
CASSPTGNNQPQHF
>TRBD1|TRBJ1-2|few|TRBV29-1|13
TGCAGCGTCGCGGGACAGTCTAACTATGGCTACACCTTC
CSVAGQSNYGYTF